Listed below are T cell receptor beta chains from one sample, sequenced in a study of T cells in localized non-small cell lung cancer. The data were produced by immunoSEQ multiplex PCR, yet TCRdb's version contains in-frame clones alone and is incomplete. The table shows fewer than 15,000 clones, with over 25% occurring only once. The source was lung tumor tissue, collected before any cancer treatment. The source of these receptors is a female donor older than 55 with stage I lung adenocarcinoma. Each CDR3 is given with its conserved first and last residue. Each record gives: J gene, V gene, clone size, D gene, CDR3 protein, CDR3 DNA. A D gene is named only where the DNA matches it firmly. Expanded clones get a size class; other rows say once, few or many, or leave the size out.

TRBJ2-7	TRBV10-1	few	NA	CTLYGRSSYEQYF	TGCACTCTTTACGGCAGGAGCTCCTACGAGCAGTACTTC
TRBJ1-3	TRBV11-3	NA	NA	CASSWAGAVGNTIYF	TGTGCCAGCAGCTGGGCAGGGGCGGTTGGGAACACCATATATTTT
TRBJ2-7	TRBV9	few	NA	CASSEAIGTYEQYF	TGTGCCAGCAGTGAAGCGATAGGGACCTACGAGCAGTACTTC
TRBJ1-2	TRBV10-3	NA	NA	CAISEEGYGYTF	TGTGCCATCAGTGAGGAGGGCTATGGCTACACCTTC
TRBJ2-5	TRBV30	NA	NA	CAWSVGRAAGRYF	TGTGCCTGGAGTGTAGGTCGTGCGGCCGGTCGGTACTTC
TRBJ2-3	TRBV18	NA	NA	CASSPLPGDTQYF	TGTGCCAGCTCACCCCTACCGGGGGATACGCAGTATTTT
TRBJ1-1	TRBV6-8	many	NA	CAIQGTNTEAFF	TGTGCCATACAGGGAACGAACACTGAAGCTTTCTTT
TRBJ2-7	TRBV6-8	NA	NA	CATASYHYEQYF	TGTGCCACCGCGAGCTACCACTACGAGCAGTACTTC
TRBJ2-3	TRBV9	few	TRBD2	CASSFGTSGRDTQYF	TGTGCCAGCAGTTTTGGGACTAGCGGGAGAGATACGCAGTATTTT
TRBJ1-3	TRBV11-3	medium-sized	NA	CASSFGSSGNTIYF	TGTGCCAGCAGCTTCGGCAGCTCTGGGAACACCATATATTTT
TRBJ2-7	TRBV19	once	NA	CASSMVGMTGEQYF	TGTGCCAGTAGTATGGTAGGGATGACGGGTGAGCAGTACTTC
TRBJ1-2	TRBV6-8	NA	TRBD1	CAITGQGNYGYTF	TGTGCCATCACCGGACAGGGAAACTATGGCTACACCTTC
TRBJ2-7	TRBV19	NA	TRBD1	CASSPRTGAVGEQYF	TGTGCCAGTAGTCCCCGGACAGGGGCGGTGGGCGAGCAGTACTTC
TRBJ1-2	TRBV11-3	few	NA	CASSLREGLNYGYTF	TGTGCCAGCAGCCTTCGAGAGGGGTTAAACTATGGCTACACCTTC
TRBJ1-4	TRBV6-8	NA	NA	CASSPGYLVEKLFF	TGTGCCAGCAGCCCGGGATATCTAGTTGAAAAACTGTTTTTT
TRBJ2-1	TRBV6-8	few	NA	CASTLAEGGHNEQFF	TGTGCCAGCACCCTAGCGGAAGGGGGCCACAATGAGCAGTTCTTC
TRBJ2-1	TRBV19	NA	TRBD2	CASSSPGTSGYNEQFF	TGTGCCAGTAGTAGCCCCGGGACTAGCGGCTACAATGAGCAGTTCTTC
TRBJ2-5	TRBV11-3	few	TRBD1	CASSQYRTGGQETQYF	TGTGCCAGCAGCCAGTACCGGACAGGGGGCCAAGAGACCCAGTACTTC
TRBJ1-2	TRBV29-1	NA	NA	CSGSGTEDYGYTF	TGCAGCGGATCCGGGACCGAGGACTATGGCTACACCTTC
TRBJ2-6	TRBV28	NA	TRBD1	CASSDTIGQGASGANVLTF	TGTGCCAGCAGCGATACCATCGGACAGGGGGCCTCTGGGGCCAACGTCCTGACTTTC
TRBJ1-4	TRBV9	NA	NA	CASSPGIGATNEKLFF	TGTGCCAGCAGCCCGGGGATCGGGGCAACTAATGAAAAACTGTTTTTT
TRBJ1-1	TRBV11-3	NA	TRBD1	CASHEAGQWDTEAFF	TGTGCCAGCCACGAGGCGGGACAGTGGGACACTGAAGCTTTCTTT
TRBJ2-1	TRBV7-8	NA	NA	CASSLLSSGEQFF	TGTGCCAGCAGCTTATTGAGTTCCGGTGAGCAGTTCTTC
TRBJ2-1	TRBV11-3	few	NA	CASSLPAPDTYYNEQFF	TGTGCCAGCAGCTTACCCGCACCGGACACTTACTACAATGAGCAGTTCTTC
TRBJ1-2	TRBV19	few	NA	CASSNNYGYTF	TGTGCCAGTAGCAATAACTATGGCTACACCTTC
TRBJ2-7	TRBV15	NA	NA	CATSRSGATYEQYF	TGTGCCACCAGCCGTTCCGGGGCCACCTACGAGCAGTACTTC
TRBJ1-3	TRBV6-8	NA	TRBD1	CASSYFQGAGNTIYF	TGTGCCAGCAGTTACTTCCAGGGGGCTGGAAACACCATATATTTT
TRBJ1-1	TRBV30	NA	NA	CAWSRGGNTEAFF	TGTGCCTGGAGTAGGGGGGGGAACACTGAAGCTTTCTTT
TRBJ1-3	TRBV6-8	NA	TRBD1	CASRNRGNTIYF	TGTGCCAGCAGAAACAGGGGGAACACCATATATTTT
TRBJ1-5	TRBV16	NA	TRBD1	CASSPTGGNQPQHF	TGTGCCAGCAGCCCGACAGGGGGCAATCAGCCCCAGCATTTT
TRBJ1-5	TRBV10-2	NA	NA	CASRGGTSAYSNQPQHF	TGCGCCAGCAGGGGAGGGACATCAGCTTATAGCAATCAGCCCCAGCATTTT
TRBJ2-5	TRBV6-8	NA	NA	CASSIGLGTSQETQYF	TGTGCCAGCAGTATTGGGCTCGGGACATCTCAAGAGACCCAGTACTTC
TRBJ2-5	TRBV11-3	many	TRBD1	CASSLVGRGGDRAFETQYF	TGTGCCAGCAGCTTAGTGGGCCGTGGTGGGGACAGGGCTTTTGAGACCCAGTACTTC
TRBJ1-1	TRBV9	many	NA	CASSVGGATPSFF	TGTGCCAGCAGCGTAGGGGGGGCCACCCCGTCTTTCTTT
TRBJ2-7	TRBV10-3	few	TRBD1	CAISESSRGIRGEQYF	TGTGCCATCAGTGAGTCGAGCAGGGGGATACGCGGCGAGCAGTACTTC
TRBJ1-5	TRBV11-3	NA	NA	CASSRGRGIYSNQPQHF	TGTGCCAGCAGCAGGGGTAGGGGAATATATAGCAATCAGCCCCAGCATTTT
TRBJ1-6	TRBV14	NA	NA	CASSQPPLPLHF	TGTGCCAGCAGCCAACCTCCCCTCCCCCTCCACTTT
TRBJ1-5	TRBV18	NA	TRBD1	CASSPDRGANQPQHF	TGTGCCAGCTCACCCGACAGGGGTGCCAATCAGCCCCAGCATTTT
TRBJ2-7	TRBV9	few	NA	CASSVAQTYEQYF	TGTGCCAGCAGCGTAGCGCAAACCTACGAGCAGTACTTC
TRBJ1-1	TRBV6-8	NA	NA	CAISPGQTVEAFF	TGTGCCATCAGTCCGGGACAAACCGTTGAAGCTTTCTTT
TRBJ2-1	TRBV19	few	TRBD2	CASSLAGTSEHLQFF	TGTGCCAGTAGCCTCGCCGGGACTAGCGAGCATCTACAGTTCTTC
TRBJ2-7	TRBV11-3	few	NA	CASSLWGSTYEQYF	TGTGCCAGCAGCTTATGGGGCAGTACCTACGAGCAGTACTTC
TRBJ1-1	TRBV18	few	NA	CASSPLGLGLATEAFF	TGTGCCAGCTCACCACTTGGATTAGGACTGGCCACTGAAGCTTTCTTT
TRBJ1-1	TRBV14	NA	NA	CASSHDLFPITEAFF	TGTGCCAGCAGCCACGACCTATTCCCAATCACTGAAGCTTTCTTT
TRBJ1-4	TRBV11-3	NA	NA	CASSFRGATNEKLFF	TGTGCCAGCAGCTTTAGGGGCGCAACTAATGAAAAACTGTTTTTT
TRBJ1-1	TRBV12-1	NA	NA	CASSLPTKNTEAFF	TGTGCCAGCAGCTTACCCACGAAGAACACTGAAGCTTTCTTT
TRBJ1-2	TRBV28	NA	NA	CASSLGGPLYGYTF	TGTGCCAGCAGTTTAGGGGGGCCCCTCTATGGCTACACCTTC
TRBJ2-1	TRBV4-1	many	NA	CASSQVEAARAYNEQFF	TGCGCCAGCAGCCAAGTTGAGGCGGCCAGGGCCTACAATGAGCAGTTCTTC
TRBJ2-1	TRBV14	NA	TRBD1	CASSRGLGTVMANEQFF	TGTGCCAGCAGCCGAGGTTTAGGGACAGTTATGGCCAATGAGCAGTTCTTC
TRBJ1-2	TRBV19	NA	NA	CASSILRDLKSNGYTF	TGTGCCAGTAGTATCTTAAGGGACTTGAAGTCAAATGGCTACACCTTC
TRBJ1-1	TRBV28	few	NA	CASSLSRAEAFF	TGTGCCAGCAGTTTGTCCCGTGCTGAAGCTTTCTTT
TRBJ1-2	TRBV6-7	NA	TRBD1	CASRGQGAFGYTF	TGTGCCAGCAGGGGACAGGGTGCGTTTGGCTACACCTTC
TRBJ2-1	TRBV9	many	NA	CASSVADPSYNEQFF	TGTGCCAGCAGCGTAGCTGACCCATCCTACAATGAGCAGTTCTTC
TRBJ1-1	TRBV18	once	NA	CASSPTGLTEAFF	TGTGCCAGCTCACCAACAGGGTTGACTGAAGCTTTCTTT
TRBJ1-2	TRBV6-8	few	TRBD1	CASNRQGSPKSYGYTF	TGTGCCAGCAATCGACAGGGTTCTCCTAAGAGCTATGGCTACACCTTC